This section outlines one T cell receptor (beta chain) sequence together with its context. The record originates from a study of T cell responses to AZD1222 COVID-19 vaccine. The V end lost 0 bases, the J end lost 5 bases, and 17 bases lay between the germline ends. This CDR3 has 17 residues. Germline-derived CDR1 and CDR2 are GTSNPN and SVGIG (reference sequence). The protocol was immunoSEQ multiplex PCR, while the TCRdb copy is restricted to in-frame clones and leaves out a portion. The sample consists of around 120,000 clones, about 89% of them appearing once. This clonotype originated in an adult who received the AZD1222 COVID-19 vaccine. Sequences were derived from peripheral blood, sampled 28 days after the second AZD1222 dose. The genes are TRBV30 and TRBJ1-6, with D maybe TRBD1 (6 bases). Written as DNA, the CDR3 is TGTGCCTGGAGTGTACTACAGGGAAGCACTAATAATTCACCCCTCCACTTT. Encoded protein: CAWSVLQGSTNNSPLHF.